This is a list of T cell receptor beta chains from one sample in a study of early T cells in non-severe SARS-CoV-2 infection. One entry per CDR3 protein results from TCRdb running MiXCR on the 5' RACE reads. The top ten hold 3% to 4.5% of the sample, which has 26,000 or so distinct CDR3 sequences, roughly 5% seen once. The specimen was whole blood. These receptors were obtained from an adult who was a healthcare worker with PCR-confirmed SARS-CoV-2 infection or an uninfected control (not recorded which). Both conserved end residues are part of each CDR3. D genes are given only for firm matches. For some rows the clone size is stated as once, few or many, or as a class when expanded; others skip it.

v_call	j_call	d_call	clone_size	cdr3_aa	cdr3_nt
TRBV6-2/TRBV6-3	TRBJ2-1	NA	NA	CASSYLSRDNEQFF	TGTGCCAGCAGTTATCTCTCGCGGGACAATGAGCAGTTCTTC
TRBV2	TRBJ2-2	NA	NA	CASSEVRVGELFF	TGTGCCAGCAGTGAAGTGAGGGTCGGGGAGCTGTTTTTT
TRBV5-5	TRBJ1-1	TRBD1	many	CASSPRTGLNTEAFF	TGTGCCAGCAGCCCCCGGACAGGGTTGAACACTGAAGCTTTCTTT
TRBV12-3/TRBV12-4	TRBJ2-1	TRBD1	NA	CASGFPRTRDRGLNEQFF	TGTGCCAGCGGTTTTCCACGTACCCGGGACAGGGGGCTCAATGAGCAGTTCTTC
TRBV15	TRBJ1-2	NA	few	CATSRDLAGHLYGYTF	TGTGCCACCAGCAGAGATTTGGCAGGGCACCTCTATGGCTACACCTTC
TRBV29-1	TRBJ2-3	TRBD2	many	CSVKMGLAGPGDTQYF	TGCAGCGTTAAGATGGGACTAGCGGGTCCCGGAGATACGCAGTATTTT
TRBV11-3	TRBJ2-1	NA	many	CASSLWSSLNNEQFF	TGTGCCAGCAGCTTATGGTCTAGTCTGAACAATGAGCAGTTCTTC
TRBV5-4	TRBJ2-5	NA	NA	CASSLEGGRETQYF	TGTGCCAGCAGCTTGGAAGGGGGACGAGAGACCCAGTACTTC
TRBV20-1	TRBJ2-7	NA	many	CSASPPGGSPSYEQYF	TGCAGTGCTAGCCCCCCTGGGGGGAGTCCCTCCTACGAGCAGTACTTC
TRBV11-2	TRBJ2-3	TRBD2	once	CASSLAGLAQDTPYF	TGTGCCAGCAGCTTAGCGGGACTAGCACAAGATACGCCGTATTTT
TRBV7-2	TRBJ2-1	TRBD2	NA	CASRRGAEANEQFF	TGTGCCAGCAGGCGGGGGGCGGAGGCCAATGAGCAGTTCTTC
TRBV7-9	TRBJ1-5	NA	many	CASSLRRDPGQPQHF	TGTGCCAGCAGCTTACGGAGGGACCCGGGTCAGCCCCAGCATTTT
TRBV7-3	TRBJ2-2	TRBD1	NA	CASSFIPGQGTGELFF	TGTGCCAGCAGCTTCATTCCGGGACAGGGCACCGGGGAGCTGTTTTTT
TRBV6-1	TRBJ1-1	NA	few	CASSNTGSTEAFF	TGTGCCAGCAGTAATACAGGTTCCACTGAAGCTTTCTTT
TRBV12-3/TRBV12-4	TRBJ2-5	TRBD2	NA	CASTPGLEETQYF	TGTGCCAGCACCCCGGGACTAGAAGAGACCCAGTACTTC
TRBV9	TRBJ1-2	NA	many	CASSPLQGEDYGYTF	TGTGCCAGCAGCCCGCTACAGGGAGAGGACTATGGCTACACCTTC
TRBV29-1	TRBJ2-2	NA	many	CSVVPDKNTGELFF	TGCAGCGTTGTCCCTGACAAGAACACCGGGGAGCTGTTTTTT
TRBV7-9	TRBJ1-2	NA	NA	CASSLETGNYGYTF	TGTGCCAGCAGCTTAGAGACCGGCAACTATGGCTACACCTTC
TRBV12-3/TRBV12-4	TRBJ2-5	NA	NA	CASSLGQGGETQYF	TGTGCCAGCAGTTTAGGACAGGGAGGGGAGACCCAGTACTTC
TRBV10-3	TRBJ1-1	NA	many	CAISPGGRGEAFF	TGTGCCATCAGCCCGGGCGGTAGGGGTGAAGCTTTCTTT
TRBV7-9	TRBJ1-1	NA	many	CASSIRVTEAFF	TGTGCCAGCAGCATCAGGGTGACTGAAGCTTTCTTT
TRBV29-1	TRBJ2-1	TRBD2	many	CSIQDGGREQFF	TGCAGCATTCAGGACGGCGGGAGGGAGCAGTTCTTC
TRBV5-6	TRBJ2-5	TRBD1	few	CASSLGGGEETQYF	TGTGCCAGCAGCTTGGGAGGGGGCGAGGAGACCCAGTACTTC
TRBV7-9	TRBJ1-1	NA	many	CASSPSGNVNTEAFF	TGTGCCAGCAGCCCGTCAGGGAATGTAAACACTGAAGCTTTCTTT
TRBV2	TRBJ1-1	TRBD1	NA	CASSDPGQSMNTEAFF	TGTGCCAGCAGTGACCCGGGACAGAGCATGAACACTGAAGCTTTCTTT
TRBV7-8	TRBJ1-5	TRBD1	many	CASSFGQGASQPQHF	TGTGCCAGCAGCTTCGGACAGGGGGCTAGTCAGCCCCAGCATTTT
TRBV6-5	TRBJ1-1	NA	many	CASSSPGRRYNTEAFF	TGTGCCAGCAGTTCGCCTGGACGGAGATATAACACTGAAGCTTTCTTT
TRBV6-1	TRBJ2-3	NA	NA	CASSAGTQYF	TGTGCCAGCAGTGCCGGAACGCAGTATTTT
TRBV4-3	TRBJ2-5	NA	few	CASSQDGRPKETQYF	TGCGCCAGCAGCCAAGATGGGCGGCCAAAGGAGACCCAGTACTTC
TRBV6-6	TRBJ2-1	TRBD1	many	CASTGQGDNEQFF	TGTGCCAGCACCGGACAGGGGGACAATGAGCAGTTCTTC
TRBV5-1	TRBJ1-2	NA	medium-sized	CASSLELTHYNGYTF	TGCGCCAGCAGCTTGGAACTCACGCACTATAATGGCTACACCTTC
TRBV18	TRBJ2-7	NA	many	CASSRAEAYEQYF	TGTGCCAGCTCACGGGCAGAAGCCTACGAGCAGTACTTC
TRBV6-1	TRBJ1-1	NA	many	CASSAEWTEAFF	TGTGCCAGCAGTGCCGAGTGGACTGAAGCTTTCTTT
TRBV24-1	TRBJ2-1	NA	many	CATSGGRRGNEQFF	TGTGCCACCAGTGGGGGGCGGCGCGGTAATGAGCAGTTCTTC
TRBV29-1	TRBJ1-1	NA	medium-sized	CSVLGSGTEAFF	TGCAGCGTTTTGGGGTCAGGGACTGAAGCTTTCTTT
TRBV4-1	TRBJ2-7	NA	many	CASSQPSDRTSSYEQYF	TGCGCCAGCAGCCAACCCTCGGACAGAACTAGCTCCTACGAGCAGTACTTC
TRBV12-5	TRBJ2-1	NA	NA	CASGLAPGTGGPFNEQFF	TGTGCTAGTGGTTTGGCTCCAGGGACCGGGGGTCCTTTCAATGAGCAGTTCTTC
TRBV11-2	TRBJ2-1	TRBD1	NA	CASSPRTGSYNEQFF	TGTGCCAGCAGCCCCCGGACAGGCTCCTACAATGAGCAGTTCTTC
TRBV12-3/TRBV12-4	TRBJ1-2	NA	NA	CASSGRFYGYTF	TGTGCCAGCAGCGGACGGTTCTATGGCTACACCTTC
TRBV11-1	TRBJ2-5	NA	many	CASSLGPVKETQYF	TGTGCCAGCAGCTTAGGGCCGGTGAAGGAGACCCAGTACTTC
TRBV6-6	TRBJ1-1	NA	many	CASRQQANTEAFF	TGTGCCAGCCGACAACAGGCTAACACTGAAGCTTTCTTT
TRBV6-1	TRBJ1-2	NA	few	CASSERDGYTF	TGTGCCAGCAGTGAACGAGATGGCTACACCTTC
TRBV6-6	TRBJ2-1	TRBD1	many	CASRPQQGSANEQFF	TGTGCCAGCAGGCCTCAACAGGGGTCGGCCAATGAGCAGTTCTTC
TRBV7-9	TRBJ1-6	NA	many	CASSLETGHNSPLHF	TGTGCCAGCAGCTTAGAGACAGGTCATAATTCACCCCTCCACTTT
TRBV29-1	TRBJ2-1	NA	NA	CSGMTADYNEQFF	TGCAGCGGGATGACGGCTGACTACAATGAGCAGTTCTTC
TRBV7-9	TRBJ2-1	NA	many	CASSWDNEQFF	TGTGCCAGCAGCTGGGACAATGAGCAGTTCTTC
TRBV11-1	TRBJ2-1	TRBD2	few	CASSSGTSGANEQFF	TGTGCCAGCAGCTCCGGGACTAGCGGGGCCAATGAGCAGTTCTTC
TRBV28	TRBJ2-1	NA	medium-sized	CASSLMGGGEQFF	TGTGCCAGCAGTTTAATGGGAGGGGGCGAGCAGTTCTTC
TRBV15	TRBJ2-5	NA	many	CATSRDPGLETQYF	TGTGCCACCAGCAGAGATCCCGGGCTGGAGACCCAGTACTTC
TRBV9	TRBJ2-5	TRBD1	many	CASSVPGQQETQYF	TGTGCCAGCAGCGTACCGGGACAGCAAGAGACCCAGTACTTC
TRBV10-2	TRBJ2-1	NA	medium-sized	CASSASLTYNEQFF	TGCGCCAGCAGTGCGAGTCTAACCTACAATGAGCAGTTTTTC
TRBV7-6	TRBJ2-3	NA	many	CASSLGQTYTDTQYF	TGTGCCAGCAGCTTAGGACAAACCTACACAGATACGCAGTATTTT
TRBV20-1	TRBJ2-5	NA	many	CSARESRGYQETQYF	TGCAGTGCTAGAGAATCTAGGGGGTACCAAGAGACCCAGTACTTC
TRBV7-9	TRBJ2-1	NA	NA	CASSLWKPTVPNEQFF	TGTGCCAGCAGCCTCTGGAAGCCAACCGTCCCTAATGAGCAGTTCTTC